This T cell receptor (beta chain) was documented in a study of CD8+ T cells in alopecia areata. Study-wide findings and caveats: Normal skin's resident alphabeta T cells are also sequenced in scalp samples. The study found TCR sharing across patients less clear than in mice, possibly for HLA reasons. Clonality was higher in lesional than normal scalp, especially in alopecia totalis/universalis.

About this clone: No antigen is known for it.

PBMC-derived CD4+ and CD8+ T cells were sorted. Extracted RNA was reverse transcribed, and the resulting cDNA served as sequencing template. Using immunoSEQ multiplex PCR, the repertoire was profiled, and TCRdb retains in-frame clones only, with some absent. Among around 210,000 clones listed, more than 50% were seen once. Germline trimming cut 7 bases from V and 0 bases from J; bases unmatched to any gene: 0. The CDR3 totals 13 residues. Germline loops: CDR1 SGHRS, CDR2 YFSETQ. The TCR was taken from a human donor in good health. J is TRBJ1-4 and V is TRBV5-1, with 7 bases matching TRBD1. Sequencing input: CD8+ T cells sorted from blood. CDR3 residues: CASGTATNEKLFF. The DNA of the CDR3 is TGCGCCAGCGGGACAGCAACTAATGAAAAACTGTTTTTT.